This T cell receptor (beta chain) is drawn from a study of shared clonotypes between healthy human individuals. Naive CD8 cells lacked CD45RO and underwent positive selection for CCR7, leaving out terminally differentiated effector memory CD45RA+ cells. Genomic DNA (from each subset) was split evenly across several immunoSEQ plates. The method was immunoSEQ multiplex PCR; TCRdb's version includes in-frame clones alone and lacks a portion of them. This sample carries 760,000 or so clones, around 96% of them seen once, and the ten largest clones take less than 0.25%. Per germline, CDR1 SGHKS and CDR2 YYEKEE (reference sequence). The CDR3 loop spans 14 amino acids. Trimming stripped 0 bases from V and 4 bases from J, with 8 bases between.

The sample comprised naive CD8+ T cells sorted from blood. The TCR sequence derives from a man in his thirties or forties in good health. This chain uses TRBV5-5 with TRBJ2-1; D call uncertain. DNA of the CDR3: TGTGCCAGCAGCTTGGAAAACGGTTACAATGAGCAGTTCTTC. It yields the protein CASSLENGYNEQFF.